This paragraph covers one T cell receptor (beta chain) sequence. TCR beta CDR3 region amplification was performed from RNA transcripts. The study used the HTBI primer set for a first-round RT-PCR of the TCR CDR3. TCRdb redid the calling of the multiplex PCR reads with MiXCR, one entry per CDR3 protein. The sample carries a few hundred thousand distinct CDR3 sequences, about 16% recorded once. The data stem from a study of T cells in Graves' hyperthyroidism and ophthalmopathy. Study in general: Peripheral blood was collected at initial diagnosis, before any treatment.

The CDR3 extends over 15 amino acids. V lost 0 bases to trimming and J lost 8 bases, with 14 bases between them. The germline V gene encodes CDR1 LGHNT and CDR2 FRNRAP. The receptor was isolated from a middle-aged woman with Graves' ophthalmopathy. The chain recombines TRBV12-5 with TRBJ2-1; D call uncertain. The sample was blood. For the CDR3, the DNA is TGTGCTAGTGGTTTGGTACAAGTCGGCCCGGATGAGCAGTTCTTC. Encoded protein: CASGLVQVGPDEQFF.